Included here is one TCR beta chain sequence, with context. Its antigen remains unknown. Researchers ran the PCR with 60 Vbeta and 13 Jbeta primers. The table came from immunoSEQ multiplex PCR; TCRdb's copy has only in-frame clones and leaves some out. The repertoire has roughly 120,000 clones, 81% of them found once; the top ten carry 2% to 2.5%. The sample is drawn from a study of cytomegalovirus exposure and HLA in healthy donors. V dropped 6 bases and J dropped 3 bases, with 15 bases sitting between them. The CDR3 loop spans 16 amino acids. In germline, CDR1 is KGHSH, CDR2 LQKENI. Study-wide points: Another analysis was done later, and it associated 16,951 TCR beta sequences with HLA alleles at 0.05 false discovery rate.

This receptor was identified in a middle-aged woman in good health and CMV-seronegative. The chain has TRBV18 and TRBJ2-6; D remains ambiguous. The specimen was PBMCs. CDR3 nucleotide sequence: TGTGCCAGCTCCCGATGCTATGGGCATGGGGCCAACGTCCTGACTTTC. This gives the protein CASSRCYGHGANVLTF.